The clone carrying this T cell receptor (beta chain) was seen a single time. In the study's own analysis: The assay estimated nucleated cells by amplifying reference gene primers. The method was immunoSEQ multiplex PCR; TCRdb's version includes in-frame clones alone and lacks a portion of them. That table gives V, J and clone size, and the DNA gave D and trimming. The table records over 250,000 clones, 75% to 90% of them present only once. This record comes from a study of blood T cell repertoires in COVID-19. The length of the CDR3 is 16 residues. CDR1 is SGHDN, CDR2 FVKESK, per germline. The junction had 5 bases not matched to a gene; V was cut back by 1 base and J by 4 bases.

The receptor was isolated from a man in his fifties with acute or convalescent COVID-19. Sequenced material: peripheral blood. The gene calls are TRBV14 and TRBJ2-1; 9 bases align to TRBD2. The CDR3 is CASSQVRGGDYNEQFF. Here the CDR3 DNA reads TGTGCCAGCAGCCAAGTCCGCGGGGGGGATTACAATGAGCAGTTCTTC.